The clone carrying this T cell receptor (beta chain) was observed a few times. Its specificity is unknown. The data were taken from a study of response to subunit inactivated influenza vaccine. Regarding the study as a whole: Authors suggested each seasonal flu vaccination may recruit only limited numbers of new T cells.

TCRdb used MiXCR to reprocess the RT-PCR reads, holding one entry per CDR3 protein. This sample has about 700,000 distinct CDR3 sequences, with around a sixth found just once. Germline CDR1 is SGHVS and CDR2 is FQNEAQ. The V gene end was trimmed by 0 bases and the J gene end by 5 bases; junction bases not matched to a gene: 7. The CDR3 runs to 16 residues. V is TRBV7-8 and J is TRBJ2-1, with 7 bases fitting TRBD2. The TCR was taken from a man aged 50-59 years who received an inactivated influenza vaccine. This specimen was PBMCs from blood, taken about 13 days after vaccination. CDR3: CASSLAVQRGDNEQFF. CDR3 DNA sequence: TGTGCCAGCAGCTTAGCGGTGCAGCGGGGAGACAATGAGCAGTTCTTC.